Below are 27 T cell receptor beta chains sequenced from a single sample in a study of blood T cell repertoires in COVID-19. The repertoire was sequenced with immunoSEQ multiplex PCR; TCRdb's copy has only in-frame clones and lacks some. The repertoire includes about 48,000 clones, under 90% of them detected once, and 2.6% sits in the top ten. The sample was peripheral blood. The receptors originated from a woman of 80 years or more with COVID-19, enrolled during active disease.

CDR3 nucleotides: TGTGCCAGCAGCTTTACGGGGGGCGAGCAGTACTTC. Protein sequence: CASSFTGGEQYF. V gene TRBV11-1 combines with J gene TRBJ2-7; 7 bases are a match to TRBD2. The CDR3 contains 12 residues. Germline loops: CDR1 SGHAT, CDR2 FQDESV (reference sequence). V lost 3 bases and J lost 6; bases outside the gene matches: 2.

Many counts were recorded for this clone. V usage is TRBV6-1 and J usage is TRBJ1-5, with 9 bases fitting TRBD1. The CDR3 totals 18 residues. Germline CDR1 MNHNS, CDR2 SASEGT. The V and J ends lost 3 bases and 2 bases, in that order; junction bases with no gene match: 11. In DNA, the CDR3 is TGTGCCAGCAGTGATATTTCCGGGACAGGGTTCGGCAATCAGCCCCAGCATTTT. The encoded protein is CASSDISGTGFGNQPQHF.

The V call is TRBV15, the J call TRBJ1-2, with 10 bases lining up with TRBD1. The ends lost 5 bases at V and 3 bases at J; junction bases unmatched: 6. Germline CDR1 is LNHNV and CDR2 is YYDKDF (reference sequence). This CDR3 region has 15 residues. The chain's CDR3 is CATSSPGTGDYGYTF. CDR3 DNA: TGTGCCACCAGCTCGCCTGGGACAGGGGACTATGGCTACACCTTC.

V usage is TRBV7-9 and J usage is TRBJ2-3, with D perhaps TRBD2 (5 bases). This CDR3 spans 15 amino acids. V was shortened by 0 bases and J by 5 bases, with 12 bases between the two germline ends. The V gene's germline CDR1 is SEHNR and CDR2 FQNEAQ (reference sequence). CDR3 region: CASSLAPDGIDTQYF. The CDR3 region has the DNA TGTGCCAGCAGCTTAGCTCCCGACGGGATAGATACGCAGTATTTT.

This chain connects TRBV19 to TRBJ1-2; 8 bases map to TRBD1. Germline-derived CDR1 and CDR2 are LNHDA and SQIVND (reference sequence). With 6 bases clipped from V and 3 bases from J, the junction kept 9 bases outside the gene matches. The CDR3 has 15 residues. The CDR3 loop reads CASRRIRGLDYGYTF. CDR3 sequence (DNA): TGTGCCAGTAGACGAATCAGGGGGCTCGACTATGGCTACACCTTC.

This clone showed up just a few times. This chain uses TRBV19 with TRBJ1-1, with D possibly matching TRBD1 (6 bases). Germline V gives CDR1 LNHDA, CDR2 SQIVND (reference sequence). The V gene lost 10 bases and the J gene lost 4 bases, with 25 bases spanning the gap. There are 16 residues in the CDR3. CDR3 sequence reads: CATVPRGGSQGTEAFF. The CDR3 DNA reads as TGTGCCACGGTTCCCCGAGGGGGTTCTCAGGGCACTGAAGCTTTCTTT.

This clone was seen just once. J is TRBJ1-1 and V is TRBV5-1; maybe TRBD1 (5 bases). This CDR3 region has 13 residues. Trimming pared 2 bases from V and 1 base from J, leaving 6 bases between. In germline, CDR1 is SGHRS, CDR2 YFSETQ. In DNA form, the CDR3 reads TGCGCCAGCAGCTTTAGGGGGAACACTGAAGCTTTCTTT. Its translation is CASSFRGNTEAFF.

The chain couples TRBV28 to TRBJ1-5; 8 nucleotides agree with TRBD1. Germline trimming cut 7 bases from V and 6 bases from J; bases unmatched to any gene: 11. This CDR3 spans 15 amino acids. Germline loops: CDR1 MDHEN, CDR2 SYDVKM. The chain's CDR3 is CASISQGAFFQPQHF. For the CDR3, the DNA is TGTGCCAGCATCTCCCAGGGGGCCTTCTTTCAGCCCCAGCATTTT.

The chain is built from TRBV4-2 and TRBJ2-1, with 10 bases that match TRBD2. V lost 4 bases, J lost 4 bases, and 4 bases stayed unmatched. Germline V CDR1 and CDR2: LGHNA, YNFKEQ. The CDR3 totals 15 residues. The CDR3 spells CASSRSGGAYNEQFF. The CDR3 nucleotides read TGTGCCAGCAGCCGAAGCGGGGGGGCTTACAATGAGCAGTTCTTC.

This chain uses TRBV5-1 with TRBJ1-1, with 7 positions matching TRBD1. V lost 4 bases to trimming and J lost 4 bases; unmatched junction nucleotides: 7. Per germline, CDR1 SGHRS and CDR2 YFSETQ. This CDR3 comprises 14 residues. CDR3 DNA: TGCGCCAGCAGCCGAGGGGCAGGGGGCACTGAAGCTTTCTTT. Its translation is CASSRGAGGTEAFF.

The chain employs TRBV9 and TRBJ2-2; 8 bases are a match to TRBD2. This CDR3 contains 17 residues. The V and J ends lost 4 bases and 2 bases, in that order; junction bases with no gene match: 10. Germline lookup yields CDR1 SGDLS and CDR2 YYNGEE. CDR3 sequence reads: CASSTNPGTRNTGELFF. The CDR3 DNA sequence: TGTGCCAGCAGCACAAATCCCGGGACTAGAAACACCGGGGAGCTGTTTTTT.

The J gene is TRBJ1-4, the V gene TRBV20-1; D not resolved. The V gene lost 3 bases and the J gene lost 0 bases, with 11 bases spanning the gap. Germline V gives CDR1 DFQATT, CDR2 SNEGSKA (reference sequence). The length of the CDR3 is 15 residues. This CDR3 is CSASGEGTTNEKLFF. CDR3 in DNA: TGCAGTGCTAGTGGTGAGGGAACAACTAATGAAAAACTGTTTTTT.

V usage is TRBV6-6 and J usage is TRBJ2-1, with 11 bases lining up with TRBD1. V was pared by 6 bases and J by 10 bases, with 11 bases of the junction left unmatched. Germline lookup yields CDR1 MNHNY and CDR2 SVGAGI (reference sequence). The CDR3 loop spans 15 amino acids. CDR3 bases: TGTGCCAGCAGCCGGGACAGGGGGGGAGCGGGGGAGCAGTTCTTC. Encoded protein: CASSRDRGGAGEQFF.

V and J are TRBV5-1 and TRBJ1-2; D may be TRBD1 (5 bases). The ends were cut back, 2 bases at V and 8 bases at J, with 10 bases in the middle. CDR3 length: 12 amino acids. Germline CDR1 SGHRS, CDR2 YFSETQ. CDR3 region: CASSFRAEGYTF. CDR3 DNA sequence: TGCGCCAGCAGCTTCAGGGCTGAAGGCTACACCTTC.

The chain combines TRBV18 with TRBJ1-3; D is ambiguous. Germline assignment: CDR1 KGHSH and CDR2 LQKENI. The CDR3 sequence is 14 residues long. V lost 6 bases and J 7 bases, leaving 16 bases between the germline ends. In DNA, the CDR3 is TGTGCCAGCTCGCCGGGTTTCGAACGGAACACCATATATTTT. Its translation: CASSPGFERNTIYF.

A few counts support this clone. The chain has TRBV10-3 and TRBJ1-2, with 8 positions matching TRBD1. Germline CDR1 reads ENHRY; CDR2 reads SYGVKD. V shed 6 bases, J shed 8 bases, and the junction held 11 bases outside the gene matches. The CDR3 consists of 14 residues. This CDR3 is CAIRSSDRVKGYTF. CDR3 DNA sequence: TGTGCCATCAGATCCTCGGACAGGGTAAAAGGCTACACCTTC.

The V and J genes are TRBV20-1 and TRBJ1-2; perhaps TRBD1 as D (6 bases). V was trimmed by 3 bases and J by 4 bases, leaving 15 bases between them. Germline V CDR1 and CDR2: DFQATT, SNEGSKA (reference sequence). The CDR3 loop spans 14 amino acids. CDR3 nucleotide sequence: TGCAGTGCTAGTATAGCCCGGGACATCTATGGCTACACCTTC. Its protein product is CSASIARDIYGYTF.

The rearrangement links TRBV27 to TRBJ2-7; 7 bases map to TRBD1. This CDR3 contains 13 residues. The V gene's germline CDR1 is MNHEY and CDR2 SMNVEV (reference sequence). V dropped 5 bases and J dropped 2; count of bases not matched to a gene: 3. Here the CDR3 reads CASSRTGPYEQYF. The DNA of the CDR3 is TGTGCCAGCAGTAGGACAGGTCCCTACGAGCAGTACTTC.

J is TRBJ2-3 and V is TRBV19, with TRBD1 identical over 9 bases. This CDR3 comprises 12 residues. Per the germline V gene, CDR1 is LNHDA and CDR2 is SQIVND (reference sequence). With V trimmed by 6 bases and J by 5 bases, 0 bases remained unmatched. The CDR3 DNA sequence: TGTGCCAGTAGGGGACAGGGAGATACGCAGTATTTT. Its protein is CASRGQGDTQYF.

The genes are TRBV6-1 and TRBJ1-5; D perhaps matches TRBD1 (6 bases). This CDR3 comprises 13 residues. V lost 3 bases to trimming and J lost 8 bases, with 11 bases between them. CDR1 is MNHNS and CDR2 is SASEGT in the germline V gene. CDR3 DNA: TGTGCCAGCAGTGACAGGGGCCCGGAGCCCCAGCATTTT. Amino acids: CASSDRGPEPQHF.

This clone was seen just once. The chain is built from TRBV9 and TRBJ1-1; D is perhaps TRBD1 (5 bases). V was pared by 1 base and J by 0 bases, with 10 bases between. Germline CDR1 is SGDLS and CDR2 is YYNGEE. There are 15 residues in the CDR3. In DNA, the CDR3 is TGTGCCAGCAGCGTACAGGCAGGGATGAACACTGAAGCTTTCTTT. Residues: CASSVQAGMNTEAFF.

The chain combines TRBV6-2 or TRBV6-3 with TRBJ2-1; a weak D match, TRBD1 (6 bases). The CDR3 length is 17 residues. Looked up from germline, CDR1 is MNHEY and CDR2 is SVGEGT. Trimming cost V 2 bases and J 9 bases, with 23 bases left between them. The DNA for the CDR3 is TGTGCCAGCAGTTACCCTAATACAGGGTTAAGATGGGGTGAGCAGTTCTTC. As protein: CASSYPNTGLRWGEQFF.

In its sample, this clone was seen once. J is TRBJ2-5 and V is TRBV2; 8 bases map to TRBD1. This CDR3 comprises 15 residues. Germline CDR1 SNHLY, CDR2 FYNNEI. V was clipped by 10 bases and J by 5 bases; unmatched bases: 15. CDR3 loop: CATSPDRGRRETQYF. Written as DNA, the CDR3 is TGTGCCACCTCTCCCGACAGGGGCAGGCGGGAGACCCAGTACTTC.

V and J are TRBV7-8 and TRBJ1-4, with 8 bases aligning to TRBD1. Looked up from germline, CDR1 is SGHVS and CDR2 is FQNEAQ. Trimming took 3 bases from V and 10 from J; bases not matched to a gene: 10. The CDR3 loop spans 15 amino acids. The CDR3 loop reads CASSLGRQGIGKLFF. The CDR3 nucleotides read TGTGCCAGCAGCTTGGGACGACAGGGGATCGGAAAACTGTTTTTT.

This clone was detected only once. The chain combines TRBV19 with TRBJ1-1; a possible D gene is TRBD1 (6 bases). Trimming left V 8 bases short and J 3 bases short, with 19 bases between. The CDR3 consists of 15 residues. Per germline, CDR1 LNHDA and CDR2 SQIVND (reference sequence). Written as DNA, the CDR3 is TGTGCCAGTTACTCAGGGGCGCCGGCGGACACTGAAGCTTTCTTT. Translation gives CASYSGAPADTEAFF.

V and J are TRBV25-1 and TRBJ1-1; TRBD1 aligns across 8 bases. This CDR3 has 14 residues. V shed 2 bases, J shed 6 bases, and the junction held 5 bases outside the gene matches. CDR1 MGHDK and CDR2 SYGVNS come from the germline V gene. This CDR3 is CASSERQGWAEAFF. For the CDR3, the DNA is TGTGCCAGCAGTGAAAGACAGGGGTGGGCTGAAGCTTTCTTT. The entire variable domain, with the rest obtained from reference TRBV25-1 and TRBJ1-1, is as follows: EADIYQTPRYLVIGTGKKITLECSQTMGHDKMYWYQQDPGMELHLIHYSYGVNSTEKGDLSSESTVSRIRTEHFPLTLESARPSHTSQYLCASSERQGWAEAFFGQGTRLTVV.

The chain couples TRBV5-4 to TRBJ2-6, with TRBD1 as a possible D gene (5 bases). Germline V lookup: CDR1 SGHNT, CDR2 YYREEE (reference sequence). The V and J ends lost 0 bases and 2 bases respectively, with 6 bases between them. The CDR3 extends over 15 amino acids. The CDR3 DNA reads as TGTGCCAGCAGCTTGGGGGGCACTGGGGCCAACGTCCTGACTTTC. Translating gives CASSLGGTGANVLTF.